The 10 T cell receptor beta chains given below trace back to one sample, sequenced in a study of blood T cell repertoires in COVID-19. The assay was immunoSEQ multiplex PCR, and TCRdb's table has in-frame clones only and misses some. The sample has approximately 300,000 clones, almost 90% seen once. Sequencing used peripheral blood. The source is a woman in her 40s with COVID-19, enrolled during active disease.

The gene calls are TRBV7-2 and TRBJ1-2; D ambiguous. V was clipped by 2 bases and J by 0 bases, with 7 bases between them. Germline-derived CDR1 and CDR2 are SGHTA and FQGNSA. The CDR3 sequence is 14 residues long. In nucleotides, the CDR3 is TGTGCCAGCAGCTTAAACCCAGCTAACTATGGCTACACCTTC. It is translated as CASSLNPANYGYTF.

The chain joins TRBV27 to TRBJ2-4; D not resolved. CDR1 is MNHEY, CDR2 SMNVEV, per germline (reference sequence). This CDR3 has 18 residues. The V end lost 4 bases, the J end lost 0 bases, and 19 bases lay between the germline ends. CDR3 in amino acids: CASSSPARFARAKNIQYF. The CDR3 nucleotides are TGTGCCAGCAGTTCCCCTGCACGGTTTGCTCGAGCCAAAAACATTCAGTACTTC.

CDR3 nucleotide sequence: TGTGCCAGCAGATTTCTAAACACTGAAGCTTTCTTT. Amino acid sequence: CASRFLNTEAFF. The rearrangement joins TRBV6-5 to TRBJ1-1; D is unresolved. This CDR3 comprises 12 residues. V was trimmed by 6 bases and J by 2 bases, leaving 7 bases between them. Germline V gene lookup returns CDR1 MNHEY and CDR2 SVGAGI.

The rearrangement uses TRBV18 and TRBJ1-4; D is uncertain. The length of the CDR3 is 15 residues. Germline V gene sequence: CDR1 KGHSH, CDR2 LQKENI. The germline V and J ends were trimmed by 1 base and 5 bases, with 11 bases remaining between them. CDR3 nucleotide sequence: TGTGCCAGCTCACCACAACCAACGGGGAATGAAAAACTGTTTTTT. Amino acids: CASSPQPTGNEKLFF.

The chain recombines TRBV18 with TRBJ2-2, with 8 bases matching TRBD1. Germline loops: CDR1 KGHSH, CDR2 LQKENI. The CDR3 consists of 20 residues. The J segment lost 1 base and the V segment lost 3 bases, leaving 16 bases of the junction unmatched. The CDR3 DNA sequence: TGTGCCAGCTCACCCTTACTTCTGACCGGGACAGGAGTGAACACCGGGGAGCTGTTTTTT. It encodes CASSPLLLTGTGVNTGELFF.

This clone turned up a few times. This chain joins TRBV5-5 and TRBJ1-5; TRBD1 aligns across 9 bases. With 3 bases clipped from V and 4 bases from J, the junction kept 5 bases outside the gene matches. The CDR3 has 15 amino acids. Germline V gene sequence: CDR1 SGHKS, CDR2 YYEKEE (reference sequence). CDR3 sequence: CASSSGTGFNQPQHF. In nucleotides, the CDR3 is TGTGCCAGCAGCTCCGGGACAGGGTTTAATCAGCCCCAGCATTTT.

The CDR3 coding sequence is TGTGCCAGCAGCCGGGACAGGGGGCTCAAGGCCCAGTACTTC. This gives the protein CASSRDRGLKAQYF. The rearrangement uses TRBV25-1 and TRBJ2-5, with 12 bases matching TRBD1. The CDR3 is 14 residues long. The ends lost 6 bases at V and 9 bases at J; junction bases unmatched: 8. The germline V gene encodes CDR1 MGHDK and CDR2 SYGVNS.

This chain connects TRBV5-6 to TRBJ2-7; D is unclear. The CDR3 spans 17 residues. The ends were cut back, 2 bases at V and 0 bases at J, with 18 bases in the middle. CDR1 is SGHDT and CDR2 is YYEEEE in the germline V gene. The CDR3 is CASSFAGLQPASYEQYF. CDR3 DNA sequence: TGTGCCAGCAGCTTTGCAGGTCTCCAGCCGGCCTCCTACGAGCAGTACTTC.

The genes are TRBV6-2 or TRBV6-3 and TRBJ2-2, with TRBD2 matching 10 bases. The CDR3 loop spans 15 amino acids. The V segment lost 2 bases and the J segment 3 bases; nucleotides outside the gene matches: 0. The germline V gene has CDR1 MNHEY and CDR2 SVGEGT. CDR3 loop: CASSYSGGDTGELFF. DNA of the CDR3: TGTGCCAGCAGTTACAGCGGGGGGGACACCGGGGAGCTGTTTTTT.

CDR3 in DNA: TGTGCCAGCAGTGAAGCGCTCGGGCTTGGAGTCACGCCAGGGGGAGGGAACACTGAAGCTTTCTTT. Protein: CASSEALGLGVTPGGGNTEAFF. The gene calls are TRBV6-1 and TRBJ1-1; TRBD1 matches 7 bases. CDR1 MNHNS and CDR2 SASEGT come from the germline V gene. Trimming took 0 bases from V and 1 from J; bases not matched to a gene: 23. The CDR3 sequence is 22 residues long.